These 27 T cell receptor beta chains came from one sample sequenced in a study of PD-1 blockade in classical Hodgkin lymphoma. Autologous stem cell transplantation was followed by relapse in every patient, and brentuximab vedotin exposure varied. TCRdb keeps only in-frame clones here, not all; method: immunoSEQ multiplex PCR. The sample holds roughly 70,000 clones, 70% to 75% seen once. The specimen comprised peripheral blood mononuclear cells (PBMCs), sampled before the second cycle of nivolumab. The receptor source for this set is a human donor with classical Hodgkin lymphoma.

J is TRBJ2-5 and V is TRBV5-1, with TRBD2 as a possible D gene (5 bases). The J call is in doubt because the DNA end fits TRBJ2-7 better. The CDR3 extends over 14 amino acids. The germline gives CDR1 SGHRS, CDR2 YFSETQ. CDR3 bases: TGCGCCAGCAGCTTATTTGAGGGATCCTACGAGCAGTACTTC. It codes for CASSLFEGSYEQYF.

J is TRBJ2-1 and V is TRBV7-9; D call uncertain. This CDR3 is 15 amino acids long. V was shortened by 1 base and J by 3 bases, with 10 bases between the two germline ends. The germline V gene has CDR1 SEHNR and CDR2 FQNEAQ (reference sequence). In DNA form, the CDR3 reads TGTGCCAGCAGCTTAGTTATGGGCGACTACAATGAGCAGTTCTTC. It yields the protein CASSLVMGDYNEQFF.

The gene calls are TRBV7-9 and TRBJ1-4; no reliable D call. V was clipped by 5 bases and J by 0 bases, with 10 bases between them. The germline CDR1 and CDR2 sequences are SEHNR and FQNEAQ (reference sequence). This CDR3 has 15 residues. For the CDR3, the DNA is TGTGCCAGCAGCCGGCTAGCTTCAACTAATGAAAAACTGTTTTTT. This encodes CASSRLASTNEKLFF.

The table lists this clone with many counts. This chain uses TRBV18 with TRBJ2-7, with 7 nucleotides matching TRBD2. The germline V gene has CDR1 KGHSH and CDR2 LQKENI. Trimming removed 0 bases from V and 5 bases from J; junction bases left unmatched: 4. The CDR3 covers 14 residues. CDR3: CASSPPTSFHEQYF. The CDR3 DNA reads TGTGCCAGCTCACCACCGACTAGCTTCCACGAGCAGTACTTC.

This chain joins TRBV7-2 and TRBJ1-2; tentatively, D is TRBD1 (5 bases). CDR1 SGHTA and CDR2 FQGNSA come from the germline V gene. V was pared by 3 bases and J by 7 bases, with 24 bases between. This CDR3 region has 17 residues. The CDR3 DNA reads TGTGCCAGCAGCTTGCAGTCAAATAGCGTCGGGGCAGGTGGCTACACCTTC. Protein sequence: CASSLQSNSVGAGGYTF.

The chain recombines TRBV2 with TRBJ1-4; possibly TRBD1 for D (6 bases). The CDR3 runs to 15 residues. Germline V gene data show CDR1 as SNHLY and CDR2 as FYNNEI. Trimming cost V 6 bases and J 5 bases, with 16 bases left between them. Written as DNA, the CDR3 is TGTGCCAGCAGCCAGGACAGTATCCTCAATGAAAAACTGTTTTTT. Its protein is CASSQDSILNEKLFF.

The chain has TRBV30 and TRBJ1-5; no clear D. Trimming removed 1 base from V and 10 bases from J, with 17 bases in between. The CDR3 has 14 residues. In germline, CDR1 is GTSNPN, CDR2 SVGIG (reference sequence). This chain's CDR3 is CAWSAIERQAPQHF. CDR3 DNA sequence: TGTGCCTGGAGTGCCATCGAAAGGCAGGCACCCCAGCATTTT. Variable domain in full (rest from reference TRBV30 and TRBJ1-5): SQTIHQWPATLVQPVGSPLSLECTVEGTSNPNLYWYRQAAGRGLQLLFYSVGIGQISSEVPQNLSASRPQDRQFILSSKKLLLSDSGFYLCAWSAIERQAPQHFGDGTRLSIL.

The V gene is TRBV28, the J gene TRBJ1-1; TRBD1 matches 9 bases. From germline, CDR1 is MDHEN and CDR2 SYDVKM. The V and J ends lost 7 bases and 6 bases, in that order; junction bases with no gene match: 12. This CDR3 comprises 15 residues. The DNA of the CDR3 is TGTGCCAGCACTGTGCGCAGCGGACAGGGGTCTGAAGCTTTCTTT. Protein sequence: CASTVRSGQGSEAFF.

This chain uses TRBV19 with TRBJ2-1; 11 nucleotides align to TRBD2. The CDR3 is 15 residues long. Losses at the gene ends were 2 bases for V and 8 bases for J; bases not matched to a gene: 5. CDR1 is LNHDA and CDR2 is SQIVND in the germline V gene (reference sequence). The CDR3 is CASSILAGGRDEQFF. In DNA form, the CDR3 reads TGTGCCAGTAGTATACTAGCGGGAGGAAGGGATGAGCAGTTCTTC. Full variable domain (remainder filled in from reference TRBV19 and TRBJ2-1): DGGITQSPKYLFRKEGQNVTLSCEQNLNHDAMYWYRQDPGQGLRLIYYSQIVNDFQKGDIAEGYSVSREKKESFPLTVTSAQKNPTAFYLCASSILAGGRDEQFFGPGTRLTVL.

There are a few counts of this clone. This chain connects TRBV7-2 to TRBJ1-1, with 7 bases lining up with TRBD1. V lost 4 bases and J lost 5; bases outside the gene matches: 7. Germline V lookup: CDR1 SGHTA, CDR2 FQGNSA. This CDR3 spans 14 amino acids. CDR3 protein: CASSSIMTGTEAFF. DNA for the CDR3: TGTGCCAGCAGCTCAATAATGACAGGGACTGAAGCTTTCTTT. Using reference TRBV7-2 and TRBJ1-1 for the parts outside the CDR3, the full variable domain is GAGVSQSPSNKVTEKGKDVELRCDPISGHTALYWYRQSLGQGLEFLIYFQGNSAPDKSGLPSDRFSAERTGGSVSTLTIQRTQQEDSAVYLCASSSIMTGTEAFFGQGTRLTVV.

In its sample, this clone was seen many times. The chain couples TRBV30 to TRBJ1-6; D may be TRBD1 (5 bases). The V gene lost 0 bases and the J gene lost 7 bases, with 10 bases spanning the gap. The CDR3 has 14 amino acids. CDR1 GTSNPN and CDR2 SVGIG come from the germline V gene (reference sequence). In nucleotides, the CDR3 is TGTGCCTGGAGTGTTTCCGGGGGGAATTCACCCCTCCACTTT. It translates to CAWSVSGGNSPLHF.

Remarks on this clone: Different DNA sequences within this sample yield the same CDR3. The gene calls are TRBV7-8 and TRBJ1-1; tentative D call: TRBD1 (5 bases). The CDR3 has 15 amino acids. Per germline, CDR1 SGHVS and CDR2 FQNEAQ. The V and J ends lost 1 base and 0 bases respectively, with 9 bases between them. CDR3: CASSLVAGMNTEAFF. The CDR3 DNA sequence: TGTGCCAGCAGCTTAGTCGCAGGGATGAACACTGAAGCTTTCTTT.

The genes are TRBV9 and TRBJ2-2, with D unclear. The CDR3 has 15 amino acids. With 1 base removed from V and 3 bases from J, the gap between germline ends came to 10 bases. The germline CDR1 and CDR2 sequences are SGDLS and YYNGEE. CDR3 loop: CASSVRSDYTGELFF. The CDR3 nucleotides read TGTGCCAGCAGCGTACGAAGCGACTACACCGGGGAGCTGTTTTTT.

The CDR3 here is CATSPGQTIGTNEKLFF. DNA for the CDR3: TGTGCCACCTCCCCGGGACAGACGATTGGAACTAATGAAAAACTGTTTTTT. This chain links TRBV15 with TRBJ1-4; 7 bases line up with TRBD1. The J segment lost 1 base and the V segment lost 8 bases, leaving 13 bases of the junction unmatched. Germline V CDR1 and CDR2: LNHNV, YYDKDF (reference sequence). The CDR3 runs to 17 residues. Full variable domain (remainder filled in from reference TRBV15 and TRBJ1-4): DAMVIQNPRYQVTQFGKPVTLSCSQTLNHNVMYWYQQKSSQAPKLLFHYYDKDFNNEADTPDNFQSRRPNTSFCFLDIRSPGLGDTAMYLCATSPGQTIGTNEKLFFGSGTQLSVL.

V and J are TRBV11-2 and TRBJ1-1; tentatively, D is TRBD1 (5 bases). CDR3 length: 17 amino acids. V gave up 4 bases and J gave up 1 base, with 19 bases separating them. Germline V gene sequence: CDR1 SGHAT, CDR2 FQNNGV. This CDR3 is CASSSPRGGIWNTEAFF. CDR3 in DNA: TGTGCCAGCAGCTCTCCCCGGGGCGGGATTTGGAACACTGAAGCTTTCTTT. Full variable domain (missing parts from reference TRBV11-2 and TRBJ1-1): EAGVAQSPRYKIIEKRQSVAFWCNPISGHATLYWYQQILGQGPKLLIQFQNNGVVDDSQLPKDRFSAERLKGVDSTLKIQPAKLEDSAVYLCASSSPRGGIWNTEAFFGQGTRLTVV.

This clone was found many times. CDR3 coding DNA: TGTGCCAGCAGCTTAGACGCTCGGACTGAAGCTTTCTTT. Residues: CASSLDARTEAFF. The V gene is TRBV7-6, the J gene TRBJ1-1; D is undetermined. From germline, CDR1 is SGHVS and CDR2 FNYEAQ. The CDR3 has 13 amino acids. V lost 1 base and J lost 5, with 8 bases in between.

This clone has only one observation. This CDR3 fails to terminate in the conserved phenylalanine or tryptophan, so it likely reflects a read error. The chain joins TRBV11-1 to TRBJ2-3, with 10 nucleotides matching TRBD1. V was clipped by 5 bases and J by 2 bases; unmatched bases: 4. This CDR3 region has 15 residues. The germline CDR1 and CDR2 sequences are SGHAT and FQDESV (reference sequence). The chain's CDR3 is CASSLRQGATDTQYL. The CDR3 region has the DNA TGTGCCAGCAGCCTTAGACAGGGGGCCACAGATACGCAGTATCTT.

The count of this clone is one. CDR3 region: CASSVVGNTIYF. The DNA of the CDR3 is TGTGCCAGCAGCGTAGTTGGAAACACCATATATTTT. This chain connects TRBV9 to TRBJ1-3; D gene uncertain. This CDR3 region has 12 residues. Between the trimmed V and J ends, which lost 0 bases and 3 bases, there was a span of 1 base. The germline CDR1 and CDR2 sequences are SGDLS and YYNGEE.

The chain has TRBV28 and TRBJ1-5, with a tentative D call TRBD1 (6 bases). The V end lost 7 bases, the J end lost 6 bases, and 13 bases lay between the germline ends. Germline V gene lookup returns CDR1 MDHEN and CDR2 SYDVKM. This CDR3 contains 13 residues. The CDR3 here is CASKSQGGQPQHF. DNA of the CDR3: TGTGCCAGCAAGTCACAGGGAGGTCAGCCCCAGCATTTT.

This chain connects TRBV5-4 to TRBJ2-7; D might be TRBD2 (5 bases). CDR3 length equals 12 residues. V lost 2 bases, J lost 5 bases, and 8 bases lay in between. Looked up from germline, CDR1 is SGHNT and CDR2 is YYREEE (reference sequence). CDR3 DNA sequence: TGTGCCAGCAGCTTAACCGGGAACGAGCAGTACTTC. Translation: CASSLTGNEQYF.

CDR3 in DNA: TGTGCCAGCAGCCATTGGAATAATGAAAAACTGTTTTTT. Its translation: CASSHWNNEKLFF. The rearrangement uses TRBV5-6 and TRBJ1-4; D gene uncertain. CDR1 and CDR2 from the germline V gene are SGHDT and YYEEEE. V lost 4 bases and J lost 4, with 8 bases in between. The CDR3 loop spans 13 amino acids.

The CDR3 here is CASSAGPGSYEQYF. As DNA, the CDR3 is TGCGCCAGCAGCGCCGGCCCAGGGTCCTACGAGCAGTACTTC. This sequence joins TRBV5-1 and TRBJ2-5, with D possibly matching TRBD1 (5 bases). The end of the DNA fits TRBJ2-7 better, so the J call may be wrong. CDR1 is SGHRS and CDR2 is YFSETQ in the germline V gene. The CDR3 contains 14 residues.

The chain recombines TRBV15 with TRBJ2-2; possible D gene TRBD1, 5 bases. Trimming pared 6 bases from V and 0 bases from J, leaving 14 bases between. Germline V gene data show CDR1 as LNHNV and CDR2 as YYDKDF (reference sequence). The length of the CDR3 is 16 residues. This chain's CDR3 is CATRHPTATNTGELFF. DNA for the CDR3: TGTGCCACCAGGCATCCGACAGCGACGAACACCGGGGAGCTGTTTTTT.

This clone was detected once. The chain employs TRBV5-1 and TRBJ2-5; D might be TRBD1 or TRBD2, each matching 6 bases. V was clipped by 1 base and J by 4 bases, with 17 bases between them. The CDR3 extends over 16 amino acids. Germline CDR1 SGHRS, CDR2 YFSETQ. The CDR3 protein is CASSLFSIGGGETQYF. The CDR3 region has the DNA TGCGCCAGCAGCTTGTTTTCGATAGGGGGAGGAGAGACCCAGTACTTC.

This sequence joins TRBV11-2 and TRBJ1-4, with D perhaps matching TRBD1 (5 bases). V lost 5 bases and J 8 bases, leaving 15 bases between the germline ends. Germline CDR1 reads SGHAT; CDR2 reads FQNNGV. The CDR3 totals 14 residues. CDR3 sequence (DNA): TGTGCCAGCAGCCAAAGTGGGGCCGTCGAAAAACTGTTTTTT. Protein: CASSQSGAVEKLFF.

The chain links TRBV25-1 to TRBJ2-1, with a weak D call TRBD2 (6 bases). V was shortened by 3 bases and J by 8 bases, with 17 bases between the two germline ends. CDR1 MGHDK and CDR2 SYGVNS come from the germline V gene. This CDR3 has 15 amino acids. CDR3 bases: TGTGCCAGCAGTGATATTCGGGAGTGGAGCGATGAGCAGTTCTTC. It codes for CASSDIREWSDEQFF.

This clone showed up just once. The CDR3 region has the DNA TGTGCCAGCAGCCAAAATCACCGGAGAGACAATGAGCAGTTCTTC. It codes for CASSQNHRRDNEQFF. The chain uses TRBV4-2 and TRBJ2-1; D uncertain. V gave up 2 bases and J gave up 5 bases, with 13 bases separating them. The length of the CDR3 is 15 residues. CDR1 is LGHNA and CDR2 is YNFKEQ in the germline V gene.